The source of this TCR beta chain is a study of cytomegalovirus exposure and HLA in healthy donors. This CDR3 has 11 residues. V shed 1 base and J shed 9 bases, with 7 bases lying between them. The germline CDR1 and CDR2 sequences are GTSNPN and SVGIG (reference sequence). PCR primers comprised 60 Vbeta and 13 Jbeta primers. Produced via immunoSEQ multiplex PCR; TCRdb's table is partial and in-frame only. The table has roughly 100,000 clones, roughly four fifths seen once. Sequencing input: PBMCs. The source is a man aged 35 to 55 in good health and CMV-seronegative. This chain links TRBV30 with TRBJ2-1; D remains ambiguous. CDR3 loop: CAWSGQVEQFF. CDR3 bases: TGTGCCTGGAGTGGCCAGGTTGAGCAGTTCTTC.